One sample yielded the 11 T cell receptor beta chains listed below, sequenced in a study of metastatic and nonmetastatic thyroid tumors. All patients were treatment-naive before thyroid surgery. TCRdb re-called clones via MiXCR from the PCR reads. Among roughly 29,000 clones listed, 20% to 25% were seen once. The sample was blood. These receptors were taken from a female donor with papillary thyroid cancer or a benign thyroid nodule (not recorded which). Some clones in this sample may be carry-over from other donors' samples.

This clone was detected many times. This rearrangement joins TRBV7-2 to TRBJ2-3, with 10 nucleotides matching TRBD2. The J segment lost 6 bases and the V segment lost 2 bases, leaving 11 bases of the junction unmatched. Germline-derived CDR1 and CDR2 are SGHTA and FQGNSA. CDR3 length: 17 amino acids. This CDR3 is CASSLTLLAGIRDTQYF. In nucleotides, the CDR3 is TGTGCCAGCAGCTTAACCCTACTAGCGGGAATTAGGGATACGCAGTATTTT.

The count of this clone is one. This rearrangement joins TRBV5-1 to TRBJ1-2; D is uncertain. Trimming shortened V by 4 bases and J by 1 base, and 5 bases separated the two germline ends. Per the germline V gene, CDR1 is SGHRS and CDR2 is YFSETQ. The CDR3 extends over 12 amino acids. The CDR3 protein is CASSVGNYGYTF. The CDR3 nucleotides read TGCGCCAGCAGCGTTGGTAACTATGGCTACACCTTC.

In regard to this clone: Just one base apart from a much larger clone, this may be a read error. The same CDR3 also results from other DNA sequences found in this sample. CDR3: CASRGQGPYEQYF. DNA for the CDR3: TGTGCTAGCAGGGGACAGGGGCCCTACGAGCAGTACTTC. The V call is TRBV5-5, the J call TRBJ2-7, with TRBD1 matching over 10 bases. CDR1 is SGHKS and CDR2 is YYEKEE in the germline V gene (reference sequence). The CDR3 has 13 amino acids.

This clone came up a few times. This chain links TRBV14 with TRBJ2-4, with a tentative D call TRBD2 (6 bases). This CDR3 comprises 16 residues. Trimming shortened V by 0 bases and J by 9 bases, and 18 bases separated the two germline ends. Germline V lookup: CDR1 SGHDN, CDR2 FVKESK. CDR3 nucleotide sequence: TGTGCCAGCAGCCAAGACTCCGGCGGGGAGTTTGTCATTCAGTACTTC. It translates to CASSQDSGGEFVIQYF.

Many counts were recorded for this clone. The V call is TRBV5-5, the J call TRBJ1-4; a weak D match, TRBD1 (6 bases). V lost 4 bases and J lost 6, with 19 bases in between. This CDR3 has 16 amino acids. The germline CDR1 and CDR2 sequences are SGHKS and YYEKEE (reference sequence). CDR3 nucleotides: TGTGCCAGCAGCCCCGGAGGGGTAGCAGGGGATGAAAAACTGTTTTTT. This encodes CASSPGGVAGDEKLFF.

On this clone: As the CDR3 is not closed by the conserved phenylalanine or tryptophan, this likely results from a read error. The limits of the CDR3 on the DNA are not certain, so only TCRdb's listed CDR3 is given. This chain uses TRBV15 with TRBJ2-1. The CDR3 contains 13 residues when both ends are counted. Germline V gene data show CDR1 as LNHNV and CDR2 as YYDKDF (reference sequence). Here the CDR3 reads CATSRDKVDEQIY.

This clone was seen only a few times. J is TRBJ2-7 and V is TRBV6-8, with 9 bases lining up with TRBD2. V lost 6 bases and J lost 4; bases outside the gene matches: 10. CDR1 is MNHGY, CDR2 SAAAGT, per germline. This CDR3 has 15 amino acids. The CDR3 DNA follows: TGTGCCAGCAGCTCAATTTCGAGCGGGGGGTACGAGCAGTACTTC. Its protein is CASSSISSGGYEQYF.

On this clone: A much larger clone is a single base away; this may be a read error. The chain uses TRBV30 and TRBJ1-6; D is possibly TRBD1 (5 bases). CDR1 is GTSNPN and CDR2 is SVGIG in the germline V gene (reference sequence). The CDR3 is 13 residues long. CDR3 nucleotides: TGTGCCGCTCAAAGGGGAGATAATTCACCCTTCCACTTT. The encoded protein is CAAQRGDNSPFHF. The variable domain in full, completed from reference TRBV30 and TRBJ1-6, reads SQTIHQWPATLVQPVGSPLSLECTVEGTSNPNLYWYRQAAGRGLQLLFYSVGIGQISSEVPQNLSASRPQDRQFILSSKKLLLSDSGFYLCAAQRGDNSPFHFGNGTRLTVT.

The chain recombines TRBV11-2 with TRBJ2-7; D possibly corresponds to TRBD2 (5 bases). The CDR3 is 12 residues long. Trimming took 0 bases from V and 7 from J, leaving 7 bases between them. Germline V gene lookup returns CDR1 SGHAT and CDR2 FQNNGV. The CDR3 DNA sequence: TGTGCCAGCAGCTTAGAAGGAGGAGAGCAGTACTTC. Its protein is CASSLEGGEQYF.

The chain is built from TRBV28 and TRBJ2-7; D could derive from TRBD1 or TRBD2 (5 bases each). This CDR3 has 17 amino acids. V was pared by 5 bases and J by 0 bases, with 20 bases between. The germline gives CDR1 MDHEN, CDR2 SYDVKM. The CDR3 loop reads CASSTRAERPSSYEQYF. The CDR3, as DNA: TGTGCCAGCAGTACCAGGGCAGAGCGGCCGAGCTCCTACGAGCAGTACTTC.

The rearrangement links TRBV5-6 to TRBJ1-5; TRBD1 matches at 9 bases. CDR1 is SGHDT, CDR2 YYEEEE, per germline. The CDR3 extends over 15 amino acids. Unmatched junction bases numbered 6, after V lost 4 bases and J lost 4 bases. The CDR3 reads CASSPGTGLNQPQHF. CDR3 in DNA: TGTGCCAGCAGCCCAGGGACAGGGCTAAATCAGCCCCAGCATTTT.